This TCR beta chain is drawn from a study of T cells after posttransplantation cyclophosphamide. Findings and caveats of the study: Skin or GI-infiltrating T cells shared few TRB sequences with blood. Recipient CMV seropositivity and CMV reactivation strongly tracked TRB clonality. Donor CD8+ memory clones often dominated recipient blood repertoires at later times.

Germline CDR1 is SGHAT and CDR2 is FQNNGV. V was clipped by 6 bases and J by 8 bases, with 16 bases between them. This CDR3 comprises 13 residues. This clone was seen a single time. The antigen remains unidentified. On the day of bone marrow donation, the related graft donor provided peripheral blood. Libraries were prepared by immunoSEQ multiplex PCR; TCRdb keeps only in-frame clonotypes and omits some of them. There are tens of thousands of clones in the sample; roughly 93% occur only once, and roughly 3% lies in the top ten. The TCR originated in a woman aged 25 to 39 in good health and a related stem cell transplant donor. Material: PBMCs. This sequence joins TRBV11-2 and TRBJ1-2, with D perhaps TRBD1 (5 bases). CDR3 amino acids: CASSIGGVYGYTF. CDR3 nucleotide sequence: TGTGCCAGCAGTATAGGAGGGGTCTACGGCTACACCTTC.